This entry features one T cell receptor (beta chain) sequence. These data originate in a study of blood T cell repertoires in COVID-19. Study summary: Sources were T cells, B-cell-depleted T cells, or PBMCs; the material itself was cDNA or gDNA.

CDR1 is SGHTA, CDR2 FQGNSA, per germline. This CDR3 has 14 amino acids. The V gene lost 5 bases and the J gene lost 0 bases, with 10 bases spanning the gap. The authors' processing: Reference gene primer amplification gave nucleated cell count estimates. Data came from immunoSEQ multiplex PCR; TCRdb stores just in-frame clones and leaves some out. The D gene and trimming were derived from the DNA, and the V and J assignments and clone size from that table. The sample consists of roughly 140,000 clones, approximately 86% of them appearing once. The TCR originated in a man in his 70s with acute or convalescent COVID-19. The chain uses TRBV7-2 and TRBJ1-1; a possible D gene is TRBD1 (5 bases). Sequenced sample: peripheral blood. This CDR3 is CASSGKDMNTEAFF. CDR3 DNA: TGTGCCAGCAGCGGTAAGGACATGAACACTGAAGCTTTCTTT.